The 10 T cell receptor beta chains presented below share a single source sample, sequenced in a study of cytomegalovirus exposure and HLA in healthy donors. PCR primers comprised 60 Vbeta and 13 Jbeta primers. Produced via immunoSEQ multiplex PCR; TCRdb's table is partial and in-frame only. Of 95,000 to 150,000 clones in the sample, more than 60% were seen once. Material for sequencing was PBMCs. These receptors all come from a woman aged 55 to 70 in good health and CMV-seropositive.

CDR3 amino acids: CAISDGTGSSYEQYF. DNA of the CDR3: TGTGCCATCAGTGACGGGACAGGGTCCTCCTACGAGCAGTACTTC. The genes are TRBV10-3 and TRBJ2-7; 9 bases map to TRBD1. The CDR3 loop spans 15 amino acids. Germline trimming cut 3 bases from V and 0 bases from J; bases unmatched to any gene: 3. Per germline, CDR1 ENHRY and CDR2 SYGVKD.

The rearrangement uses TRBV18 and TRBJ2-7; D is perhaps TRBD1 (5 bases). This CDR3 is built from 15 residues. Per the germline V gene, CDR1 is KGHSH and CDR2 is LQKENI. V was pared by 3 bases and J by 0 bases, with 12 bases between. The CDR3: CASSPSEDSSYEQYF. The CDR3 DNA sequence: TGTGCCAGCTCACCGAGTGAAGACAGCTCCTACGAGCAGTACTTC. The entire variable domain, with the rest obtained from reference TRBV18 and TRBJ2-7, is as follows: NAGVMQNPRHLVRRRGQEARLRCSPMKGHSHVYWYRQLPEEGLKFMVYLQKENIIDESGMPKERFSAEFPKEGPSILRIQQVVRGDSAAYFCASSPSEDSSYEQYFGPGTRLTVT.

Notes on this clone: Relative to the germline gene, one junction end is altered; a read error may explain this. The chain carries TRBV2 and TRBJ1-2; a weak D match, TRBD1 (6 bases). This CDR3 contains 16 residues. The germline CDR1 and CDR2 sequences are SNHLY and FYNNEI. The CDR3 here is CASSQAGTIANYGYTF. For the CDR3, the DNA is TGTGCCAGCAGTCAAGCCGGGACAATCGCCAACTATGGCTACACCTTC.

This clone was observed a few times. The chain carries TRBV19 and TRBJ1-3; TRBD1 might be the D (5 bases). Germline V gene sequence: CDR1 LNHDA, CDR2 SQIVND (reference sequence). The CDR3 is 15 amino acids. Between the trimmed V and J ends, which lost 6 bases and 0 bases, there was a span of 12 bases. CDR3 loop: CASRSQGNSGNTIYF. As DNA, the CDR3 is TGTGCCAGTAGGTCGCAGGGCAACTCTGGAAACACCATATATTTT. The variable domain in full, with the rest retrieved from reference TRBV19 and TRBJ1-3, is DGGITQSPKYLFRKEGQNVTLSCEQNLNHDAMYWYRQDPGQGLRLIYYSQIVNDFQKGDIAEGYSVSREKKESFPLTVTSAQKNPTAFYLCASRSQGNSGNTIYFGEGSWLTVV.

This clone showed up just a few times. This chain uses TRBV28 with TRBJ1-1; no definite D call. Germline V gene sequence: CDR1 MDHEN, CDR2 SYDVKM. The germline V and J ends were trimmed by 2 bases and 4 bases, with 11 bases remaining between them. CDR3 length: 14 residues. The CDR3 sequence is CASSLPRSGTEAFF. DNA for the CDR3: TGTGCCAGCAGTTTACCCAGAAGCGGCACTGAAGCTTTCTTT.

J is TRBJ1-1 and V is TRBV5-1, with D uncertain. V lost 3 bases and J 1 base, leaving 10 bases between the germline ends. Germline V gene data show CDR1 as SGHRS and CDR2 as YFSETQ. This CDR3 has 14 residues. CDR3 sequence: CASSSANSNTEAFF. In DNA form, the CDR3 reads TGCGCCAGCAGCTCTGCGAATTCGAACACTGAAGCTTTCTTT.

The gene calls are TRBV5-4 and TRBJ2-7; unclear D gene. Germline V gene sequence: CDR1 SGHNT, CDR2 YYREEE (reference sequence). Trimming left V 4 bases short and J 9 bases short, with 8 bases between. The CDR3 covers 10 residues. The CDR3 DNA reads as TGTGCCAGCAGCCCCTTCGGGCAGTACTTC. This codes for CASSPFGQYF.

The chain uses TRBV18 and TRBJ2-7, with D maybe TRBD1 (5 bases). Trimming took 4 bases from V and 1 from J, leaving 17 bases between them. CDR1 is KGHSH, CDR2 LQKENI, per germline. This CDR3 comprises 16 residues. The DNA of the CDR3 is TGTGCCAGCTCACGGGAAGGGCCCAGGGTTTCCTACGAGCAGTACTTC. This encodes CASSREGPRVSYEQYF.

On this clone: Other DNA variants within this sample encode the same CDR3. The rearrangement joins TRBV9 to TRBJ2-2, with TRBD2 as a possible D gene (5 bases). Trimming took off 4 bases at V and 0 bases at J, with 22 bases between the two ends. The CDR3 length is 19 residues. Looked up from germline, CDR1 is SGDLS and CDR2 is YYNGEE. The CDR3 nucleotides read TGTGCCAGCAGCAGTGAGGGTTCCCCTGTACACGCGAACACCGGGGAGCTGTTTTTT. Its translation is CASSSEGSPVHANTGELFF.

The rearrangement links TRBV18 to TRBJ2-7, with 9 positions matching TRBD2. The CDR3 loop spans 17 amino acids. CDR1 and CDR2 (germline): KGHSH, LQKENI. With 6 bases clipped from V and 2 bases from J, the junction kept 14 bases outside the gene matches. The CDR3 protein is CASSRGSLAGGPYEQYF. Here the CDR3 DNA reads TGTGCCAGCTCCAGGGGGTCGTTGGCGGGAGGGCCCTACGAGCAGTACTTC.